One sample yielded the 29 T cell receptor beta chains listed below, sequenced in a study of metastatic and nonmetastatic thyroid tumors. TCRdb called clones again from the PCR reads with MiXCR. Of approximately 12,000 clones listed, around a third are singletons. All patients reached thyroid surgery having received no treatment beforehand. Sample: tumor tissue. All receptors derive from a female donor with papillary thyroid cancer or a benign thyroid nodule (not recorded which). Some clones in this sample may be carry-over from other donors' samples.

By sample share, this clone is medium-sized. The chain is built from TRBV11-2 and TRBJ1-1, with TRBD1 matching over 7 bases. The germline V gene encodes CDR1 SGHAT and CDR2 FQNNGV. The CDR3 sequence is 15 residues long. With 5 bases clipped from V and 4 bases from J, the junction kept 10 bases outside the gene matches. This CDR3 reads CASSQRQGSSTEAFF. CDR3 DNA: TGTGCCAGCAGCCAGCGACAGGGAAGTAGCACTGAAGCTTTCTTT.

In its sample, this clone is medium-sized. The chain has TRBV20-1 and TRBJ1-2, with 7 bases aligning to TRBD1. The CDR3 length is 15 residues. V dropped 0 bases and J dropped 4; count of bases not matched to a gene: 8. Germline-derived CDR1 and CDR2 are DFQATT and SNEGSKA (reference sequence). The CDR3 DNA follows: TGCAGTGCTAGAGACACCGACAGGGCCGCCTATGGCTACACCTTC. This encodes CSARDTDRAAYGYTF.

Here the CDR3 DNA reads TGTGCCAGCAGCTTAAGTACTAGCGGAACCCCTCCAGATACGCAGTATTTT. This encodes CASSLSTSGTPPDTQYF. The chain is built from TRBV7-8 and TRBJ2-3; 8 bases align to TRBD2. The CDR3 spans 17 residues. CDR1 and CDR2 from the germline V gene are SGHVS and FQNEAQ. J lost 4 bases, V lost 2 bases, and 11 bases had no gene match.

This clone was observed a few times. CDR3 in amino acids: CASRTLRGPYSNQPQHF. CDR3 DNA: TGTGCCAGCAGAACGCTCAGGGGTCCCTATAGCAATCAGCCCCAGCATTTT. The rearrangement joins TRBV28 to TRBJ1-5; the D gene is possibly TRBD1 (6 bases). The CDR3 spans 17 residues. V lost 6 bases to trimming and J lost 0 bases, with 18 bases between them. CDR1 is MDHEN, CDR2 SYDVKM, per germline.

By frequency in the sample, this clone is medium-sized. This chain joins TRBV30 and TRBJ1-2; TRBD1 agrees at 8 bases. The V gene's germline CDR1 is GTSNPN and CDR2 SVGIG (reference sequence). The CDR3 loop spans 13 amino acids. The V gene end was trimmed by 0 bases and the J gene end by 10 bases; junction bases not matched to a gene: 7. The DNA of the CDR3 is TGTGCCTGGAGTGTCGGGACAGGAGGTGCCTACACCTTC. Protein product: CAWSVGTGGAYTF.

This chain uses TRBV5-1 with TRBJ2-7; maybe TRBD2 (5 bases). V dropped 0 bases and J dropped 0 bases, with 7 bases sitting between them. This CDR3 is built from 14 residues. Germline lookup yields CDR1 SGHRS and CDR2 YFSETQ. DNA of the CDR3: TGCGCCAGCAGCTTGGCGGGGAACTCCTACGAGCAGTACTTC. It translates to CASSLAGNSYEQYF.

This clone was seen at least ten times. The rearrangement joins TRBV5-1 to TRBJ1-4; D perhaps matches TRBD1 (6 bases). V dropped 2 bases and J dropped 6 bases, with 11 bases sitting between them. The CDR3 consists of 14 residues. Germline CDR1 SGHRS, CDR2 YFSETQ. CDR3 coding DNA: TGCGCCAGCAGCTTTACAGGGAGGGATGAAAAACTGTTTTTT. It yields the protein CASSFTGRDEKLFF.

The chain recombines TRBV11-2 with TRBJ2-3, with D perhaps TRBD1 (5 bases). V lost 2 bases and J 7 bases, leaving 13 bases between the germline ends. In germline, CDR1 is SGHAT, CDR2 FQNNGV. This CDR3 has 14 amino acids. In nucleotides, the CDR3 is TGTGCCAGCAGCTTAACCAGGGTGTCATATACGCAGTATTTT. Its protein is CASSLTRVSYTQYF.

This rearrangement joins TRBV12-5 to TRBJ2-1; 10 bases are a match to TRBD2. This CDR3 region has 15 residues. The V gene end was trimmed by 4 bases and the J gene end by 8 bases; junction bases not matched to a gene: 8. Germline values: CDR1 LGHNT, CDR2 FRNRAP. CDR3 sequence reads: CASGSASGSTDEQFF. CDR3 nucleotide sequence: TGTGCTAGTGGTTCCGCTAGCGGGAGTACGGATGAGCAGTTCTTC.

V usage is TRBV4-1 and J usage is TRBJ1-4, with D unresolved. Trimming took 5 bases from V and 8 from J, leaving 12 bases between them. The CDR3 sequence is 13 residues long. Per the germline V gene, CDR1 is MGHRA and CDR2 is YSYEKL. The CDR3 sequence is CASSYRDGEKLFF. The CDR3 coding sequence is TGCGCCAGCAGCTACCGTGACGGCGAAAAACTGTTTTTT.

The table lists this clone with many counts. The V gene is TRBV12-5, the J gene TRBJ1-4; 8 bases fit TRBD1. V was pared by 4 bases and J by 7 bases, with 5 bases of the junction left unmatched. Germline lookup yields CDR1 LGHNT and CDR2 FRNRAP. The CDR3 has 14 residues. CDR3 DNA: TGTGCTAGTGGTTCTGACAGGGGAGGTGAAAAACTGTTTTTT. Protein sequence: CASGSDRGGEKLFF.

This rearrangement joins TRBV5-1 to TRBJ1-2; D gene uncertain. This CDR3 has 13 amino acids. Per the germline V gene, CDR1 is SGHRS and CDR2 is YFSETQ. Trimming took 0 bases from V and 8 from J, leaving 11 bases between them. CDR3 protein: CASSLATDKGYTF. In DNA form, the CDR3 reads TGCGCCAGCAGCTTGGCCACGGATAAGGGCTACACCTTC.

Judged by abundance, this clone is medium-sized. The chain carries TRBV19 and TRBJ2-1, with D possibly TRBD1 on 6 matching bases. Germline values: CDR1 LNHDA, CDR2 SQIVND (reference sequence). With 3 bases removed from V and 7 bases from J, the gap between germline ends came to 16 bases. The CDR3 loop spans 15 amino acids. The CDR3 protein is CASSIRAGERNEQFF. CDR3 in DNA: TGTGCCAGTAGTATTCGGGCAGGGGAGAGGAATGAGCAGTTCTTC.

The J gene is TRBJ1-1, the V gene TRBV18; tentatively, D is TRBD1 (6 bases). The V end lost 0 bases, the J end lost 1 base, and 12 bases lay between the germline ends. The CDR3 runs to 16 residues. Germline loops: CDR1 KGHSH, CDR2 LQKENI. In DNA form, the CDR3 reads TGTGCCAGCTCACCACCGTCGCAGGGGTCGAACACTGAAGCTTTCTTT. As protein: CASSPPSQGSNTEAFF.

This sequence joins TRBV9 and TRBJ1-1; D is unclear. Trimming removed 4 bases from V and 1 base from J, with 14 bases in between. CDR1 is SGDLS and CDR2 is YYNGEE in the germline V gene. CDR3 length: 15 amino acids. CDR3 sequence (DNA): TGTGCCAGCAGCACATTCTCGCGGGGGAACACTGAAGCTTTCTTT. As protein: CASSTFSRGNTEAFF.

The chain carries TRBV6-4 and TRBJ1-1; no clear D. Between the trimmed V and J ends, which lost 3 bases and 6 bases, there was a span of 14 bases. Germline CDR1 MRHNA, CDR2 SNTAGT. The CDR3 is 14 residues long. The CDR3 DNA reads TGTGCCAGCAGTGAAGGTGCAGAAGGGTCTGAAGCTTTCTTT. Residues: CASSEGAEGSEAFF.

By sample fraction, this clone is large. CDR3: CASEGDFNQPQHF. DNA for the CDR3: TGTGCCAGCGAAGGGGACTTCAATCAGCCCCAGCATTTT. The gene calls are TRBV2 and TRBJ1-5, with a possible D match to TRBD1 (5 bases). The germline V gene encodes CDR1 SNHLY and CDR2 FYNNEI. CDR3 length: 13 amino acids. V lost 8 bases and J lost 3, with 11 bases in between.

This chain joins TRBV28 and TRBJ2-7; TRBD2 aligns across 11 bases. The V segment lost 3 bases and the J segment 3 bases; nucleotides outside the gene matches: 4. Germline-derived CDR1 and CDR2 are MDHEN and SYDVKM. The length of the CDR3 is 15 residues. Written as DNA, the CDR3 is TGTGCCAGCAGTTTTACTAGCGGGAGTGGCTACGAGCAGTACTTC. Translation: CASSFTSGSGYEQYF.

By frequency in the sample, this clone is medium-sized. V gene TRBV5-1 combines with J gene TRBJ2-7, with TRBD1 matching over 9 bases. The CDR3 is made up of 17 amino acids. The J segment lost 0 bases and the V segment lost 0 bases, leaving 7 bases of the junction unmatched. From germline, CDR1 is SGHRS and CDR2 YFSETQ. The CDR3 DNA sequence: TGCGCCAGCAGCTTGGAATCCGGGACAGGGAACTCCTACGAGCAGTACTTC. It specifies CASSLESGTGNSYEQYF.

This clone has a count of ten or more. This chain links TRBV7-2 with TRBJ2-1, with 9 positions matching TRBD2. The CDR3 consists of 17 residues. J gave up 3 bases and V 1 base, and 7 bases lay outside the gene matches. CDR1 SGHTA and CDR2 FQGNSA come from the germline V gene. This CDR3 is CASSLGTTSGGYNEQFF. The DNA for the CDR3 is TGTGCCAGCAGCTTAGGGACGACTAGCGGAGGCTACAATGAGCAGTTCTTC.

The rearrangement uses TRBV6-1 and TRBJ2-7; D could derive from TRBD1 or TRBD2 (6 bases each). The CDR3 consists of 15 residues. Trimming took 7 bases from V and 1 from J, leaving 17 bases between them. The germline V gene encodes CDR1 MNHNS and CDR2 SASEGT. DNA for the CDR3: TGTGCCAGCAAGGGGGATGCGGGAAGGTCCTACGAGCAGTACTTC. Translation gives CASKGDAGRSYEQYF.

CDR3 amino acids: CASSEPLPRVENTGELFF. Here the CDR3 DNA reads TGTGCCAGCAGTGAGCCCCTCCCCCGCGTCGAGAACACCGGGGAGCTGTTTTTT. This chain links TRBV6-1 with TRBJ2-2; the D is unclear. The CDR3 extends over 18 amino acids. Trimming took 3 bases from V and 1 from J, leaving 18 bases between them. From germline, CDR1 is MNHNS and CDR2 SASEGT.

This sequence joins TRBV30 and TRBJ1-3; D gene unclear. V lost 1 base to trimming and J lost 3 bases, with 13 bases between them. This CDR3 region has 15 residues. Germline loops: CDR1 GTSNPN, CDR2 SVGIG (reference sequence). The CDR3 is CAWSGGVVDGNTIYF. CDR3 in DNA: TGTGCCTGGAGTGGCGGGGTTGTGGATGGAAACACCATATATTTT.

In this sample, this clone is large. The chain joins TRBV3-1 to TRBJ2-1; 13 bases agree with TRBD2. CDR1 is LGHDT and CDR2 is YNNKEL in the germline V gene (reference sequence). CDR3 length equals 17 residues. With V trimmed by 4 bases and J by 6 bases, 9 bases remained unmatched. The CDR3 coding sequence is TGTGCCAGCAGCCCGACCCAACTAGCGGGAGGGATCAATGAGCAGTTCTTC. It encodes CASSPTQLAGGINEQFF.

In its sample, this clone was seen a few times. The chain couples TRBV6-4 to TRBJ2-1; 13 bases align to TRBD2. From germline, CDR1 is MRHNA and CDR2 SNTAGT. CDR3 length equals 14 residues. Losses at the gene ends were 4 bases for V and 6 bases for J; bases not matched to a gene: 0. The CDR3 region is CASSGTSGSNEQFF. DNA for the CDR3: TGTGCCAGCAGTGGGACTAGCGGGAGCAATGAGCAGTTCTTC.

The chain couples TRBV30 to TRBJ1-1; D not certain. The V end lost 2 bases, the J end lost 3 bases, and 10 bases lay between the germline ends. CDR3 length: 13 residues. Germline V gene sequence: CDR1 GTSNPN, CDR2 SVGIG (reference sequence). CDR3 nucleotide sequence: TGTGCCTGGAGTTACCAGCGGCACACTGAAGCTTTCTTT. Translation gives CAWSYQRHTEAFF.

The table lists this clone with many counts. CDR3 in amino acids: CASSSLAGWNTGELFF. In nucleotides, the CDR3 is TGTGCCAGCAGCTCCTTAGCGGGATGGAACACCGGGGAGCTGTTTTTT. The rearrangement links TRBV11-1 to TRBJ2-2, with 8 bases that match TRBD2. This CDR3 is 16 amino acids long. J was trimmed by 1 base and V by 4 bases; bases with no gene match: 5. CDR1 is SGHAT, CDR2 FQDESV, per germline (reference sequence).

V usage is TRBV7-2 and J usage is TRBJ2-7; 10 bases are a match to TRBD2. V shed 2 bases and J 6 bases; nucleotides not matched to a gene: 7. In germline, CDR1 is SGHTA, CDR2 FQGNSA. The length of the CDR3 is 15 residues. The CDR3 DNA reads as TGTGCCAGCAGCTTAAGTCGACTAGCGGGTGCCGAGCAGTACTTC. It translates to CASSLSRLAGAEQYF.

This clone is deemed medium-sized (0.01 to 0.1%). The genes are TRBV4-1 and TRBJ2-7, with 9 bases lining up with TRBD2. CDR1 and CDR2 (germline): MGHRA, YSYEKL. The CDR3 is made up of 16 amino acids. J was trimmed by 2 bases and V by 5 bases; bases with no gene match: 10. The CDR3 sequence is CASSFSTRGGAYEQYF. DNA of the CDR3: TGCGCCAGCAGCTTCTCGACGCGGGGGGGCGCCTACGAGCAGTACTTC.